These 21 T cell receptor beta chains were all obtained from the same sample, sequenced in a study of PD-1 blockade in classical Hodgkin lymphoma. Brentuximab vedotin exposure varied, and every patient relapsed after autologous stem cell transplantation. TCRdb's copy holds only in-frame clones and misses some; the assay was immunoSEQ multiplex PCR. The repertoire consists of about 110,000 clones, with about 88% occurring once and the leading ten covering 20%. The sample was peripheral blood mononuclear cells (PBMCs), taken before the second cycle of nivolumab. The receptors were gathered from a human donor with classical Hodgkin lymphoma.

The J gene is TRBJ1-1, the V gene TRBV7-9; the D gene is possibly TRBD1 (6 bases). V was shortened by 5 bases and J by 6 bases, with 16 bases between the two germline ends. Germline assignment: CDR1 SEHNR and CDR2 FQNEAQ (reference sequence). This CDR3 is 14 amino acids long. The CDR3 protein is CASSQQTGGAEAFF. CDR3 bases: TGTGCCAGCAGCCAACAGACAGGAGGGGCTGAAGCTTTCTTT.

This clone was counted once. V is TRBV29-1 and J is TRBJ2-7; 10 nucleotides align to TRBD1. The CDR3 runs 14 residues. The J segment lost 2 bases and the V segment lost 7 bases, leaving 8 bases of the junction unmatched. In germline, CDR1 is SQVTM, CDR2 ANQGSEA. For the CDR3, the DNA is TGCAGCGCCACACGACAGGGGGCCACCTACGAGCAGTACTTC. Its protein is CSATRQGATYEQYF.

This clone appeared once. The CDR3 loop reads CASSQEPSGTASSYEQYF. The CDR3 bases are TGCGCCAGCAGCCAAGAGCCCTCCGGGACAGCGAGCTCCTACGAGCAGTACTTC. This rearrangement joins TRBV4-1 to TRBJ2-7; TRBD1 agrees at 7 bases. The ends lost 0 bases at V and 0 bases at J; junction bases unmatched: 11. This CDR3 comprises 18 residues. Looked up from germline, CDR1 is MGHRA and CDR2 is YSYEKL.

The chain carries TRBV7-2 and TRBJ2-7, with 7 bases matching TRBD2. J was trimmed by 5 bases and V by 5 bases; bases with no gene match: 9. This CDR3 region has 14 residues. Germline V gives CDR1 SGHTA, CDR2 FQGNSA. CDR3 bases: TGTGCCAGCAGCCCATACCTGAGCGGGAACGAGCAGTACTTC. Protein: CASSPYLSGNEQYF.

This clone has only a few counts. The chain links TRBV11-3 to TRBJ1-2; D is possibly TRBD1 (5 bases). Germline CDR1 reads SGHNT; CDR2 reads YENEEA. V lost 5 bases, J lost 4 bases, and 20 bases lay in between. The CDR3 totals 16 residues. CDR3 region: CASSRADWGLRYGYTF. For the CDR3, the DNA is TGTGCCAGCAGCAGAGCGGACTGGGGCCTTCGCTATGGCTACACCTTC.

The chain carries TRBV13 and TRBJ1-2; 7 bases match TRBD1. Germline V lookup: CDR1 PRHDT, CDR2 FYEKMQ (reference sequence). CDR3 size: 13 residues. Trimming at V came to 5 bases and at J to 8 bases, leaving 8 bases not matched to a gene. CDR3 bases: TGTGCCAGCAGCCTTCAAAGGGGGCAGGGCTACACCTTC. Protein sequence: CASSLQRGQGYTF.

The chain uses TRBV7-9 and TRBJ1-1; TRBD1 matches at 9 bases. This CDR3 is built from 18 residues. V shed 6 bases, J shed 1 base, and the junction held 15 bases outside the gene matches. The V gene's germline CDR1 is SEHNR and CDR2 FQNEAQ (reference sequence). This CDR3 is CASRRNPGQGLRNTEAFF. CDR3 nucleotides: TGTGCCAGCAGACGAAATCCCGGACAGGGGCTCCGGAACACTGAAGCTTTCTTT.

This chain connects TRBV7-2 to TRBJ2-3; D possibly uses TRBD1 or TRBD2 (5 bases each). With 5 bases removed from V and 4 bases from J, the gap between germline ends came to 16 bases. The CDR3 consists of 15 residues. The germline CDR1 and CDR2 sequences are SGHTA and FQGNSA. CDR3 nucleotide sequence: TGTGCCAGCAGCCCTGGGGCGGGTTGGTCAGATACGCAGTATTTT. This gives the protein CASSPGAGWSDTQYF.

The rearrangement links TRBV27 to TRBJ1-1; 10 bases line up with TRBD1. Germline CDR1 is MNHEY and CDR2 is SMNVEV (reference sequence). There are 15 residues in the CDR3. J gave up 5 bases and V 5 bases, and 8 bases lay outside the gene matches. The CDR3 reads CASSDRGRRGTEAFF. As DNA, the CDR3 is TGTGCCAGCAGTGACAGGGGGCGAAGAGGGACTGAAGCTTTCTTT.

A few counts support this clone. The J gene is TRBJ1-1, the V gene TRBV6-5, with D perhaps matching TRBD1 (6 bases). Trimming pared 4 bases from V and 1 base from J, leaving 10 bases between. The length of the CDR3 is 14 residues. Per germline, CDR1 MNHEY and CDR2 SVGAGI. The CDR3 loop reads CASSFLQGNTEAFF. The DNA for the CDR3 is TGTGCCAGCAGTTTCTTACAGGGGAACACTGAAGCTTTCTTT.

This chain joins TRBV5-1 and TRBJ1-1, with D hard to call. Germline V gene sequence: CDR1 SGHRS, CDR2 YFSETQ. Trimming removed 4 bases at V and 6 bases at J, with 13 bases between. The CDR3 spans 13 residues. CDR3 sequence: CASSASGSPEAFF. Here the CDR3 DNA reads TGCGCCAGCAGCGCCTCCGGGTCCCCTGAAGCTTTCTTT. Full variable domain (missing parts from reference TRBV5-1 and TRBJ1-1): KAGVTQTPRYLIKTRGQQVTLSCSPISGHRSVSWYQQTPGQGLQFLFEYFSETQRNKGNFPGRFSGRQFSNSRSEMNVSTLELGDSALYLCASSASGSPEAFFGQGTRLTVV.

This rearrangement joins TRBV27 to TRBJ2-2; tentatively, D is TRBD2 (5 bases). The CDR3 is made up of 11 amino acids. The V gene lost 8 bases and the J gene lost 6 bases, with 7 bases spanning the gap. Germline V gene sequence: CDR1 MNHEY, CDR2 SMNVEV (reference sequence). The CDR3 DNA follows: TGTGCCAGCTCGAGGGCCGGGGAGCTGTTTTTT. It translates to CASSRAGELFF.

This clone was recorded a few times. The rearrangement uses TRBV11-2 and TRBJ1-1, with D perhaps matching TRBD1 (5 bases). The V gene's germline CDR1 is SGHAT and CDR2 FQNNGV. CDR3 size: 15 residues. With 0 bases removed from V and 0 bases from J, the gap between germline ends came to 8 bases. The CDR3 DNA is TGTGCCAGCAGCTTAGACGGGGGGATGAACACTGAAGCTTTCTTT. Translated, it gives CASSLDGGMNTEAFF. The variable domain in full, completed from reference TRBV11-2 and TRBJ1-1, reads EAGVAQSPRYKIIEKRQSVAFWCNPISGHATLYWYQQILGQGPKLLIQFQNNGVVDDSQLPKDRFSAERLKGVDSTLKIQPAKLEDSAVYLCASSLDGGMNTEAFFGQGTRLTVV.

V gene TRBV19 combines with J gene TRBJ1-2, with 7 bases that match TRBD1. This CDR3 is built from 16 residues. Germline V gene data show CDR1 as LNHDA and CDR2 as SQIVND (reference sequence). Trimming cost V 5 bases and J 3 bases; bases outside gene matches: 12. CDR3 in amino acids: CASSAPGGASDYGYTF. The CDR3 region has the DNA TGTGCCAGTAGTGCCCCAGGGGGGGCGAGTGACTATGGCTACACCTTC.

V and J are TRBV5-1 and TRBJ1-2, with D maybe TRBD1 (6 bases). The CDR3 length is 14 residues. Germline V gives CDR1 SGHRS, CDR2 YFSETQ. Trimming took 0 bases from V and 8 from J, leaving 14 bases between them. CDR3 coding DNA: TGCGCCAGCAGCTTGGGGTCAGGGGTAGACGGCTACACCTTC. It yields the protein CASSLGSGVDGYTF.

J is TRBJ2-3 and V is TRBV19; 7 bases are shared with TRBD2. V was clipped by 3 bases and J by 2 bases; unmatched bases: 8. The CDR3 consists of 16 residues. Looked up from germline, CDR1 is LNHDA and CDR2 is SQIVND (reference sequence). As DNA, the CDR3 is TGTGCCAGTAGTATTGGGGCGGGAGAAGCCACAGATACGCAGTATTTT. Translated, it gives CASSIGAGEATDTQYF.

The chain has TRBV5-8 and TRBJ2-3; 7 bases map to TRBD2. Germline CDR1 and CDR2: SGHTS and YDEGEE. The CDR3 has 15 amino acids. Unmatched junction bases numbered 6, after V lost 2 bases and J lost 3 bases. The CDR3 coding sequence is TGTGCCAGCAGCTTTAGCCAGCGGGAAACAGATACGCAGTATTTT. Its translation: CASSFSQRETDTQYF.

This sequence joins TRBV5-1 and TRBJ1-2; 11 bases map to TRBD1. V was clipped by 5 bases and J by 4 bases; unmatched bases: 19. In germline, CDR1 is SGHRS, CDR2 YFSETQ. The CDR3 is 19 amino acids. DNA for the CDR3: TGCGCCAGCAGTCCGACGAGGGGGACAGGGGGTAGGATCGGCTATGGCTACACCTTC. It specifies CASSPTRGTGGRIGYGYTF.

Here the CDR3 DNA reads TGTGCCAGCAGCTTGGCCAGTGCGGGAGGGGTGGGTATGGAGACCCAGTACTTC. Protein: CASSLASAGGVGMETQYF. The chain recombines TRBV7-2 with TRBJ2-5; TRBD2 aligns across 9 bases. CDR3 size: 18 residues. The germline CDR1 and CDR2 sequences are SGHTA and FQGNSA. The ends lost 3 bases at V and 5 bases at J; junction bases unmatched: 16.

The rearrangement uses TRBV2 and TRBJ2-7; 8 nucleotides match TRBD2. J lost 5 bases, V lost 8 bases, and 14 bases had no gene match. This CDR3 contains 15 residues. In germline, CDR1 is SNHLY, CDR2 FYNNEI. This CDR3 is CASSQFREGGNEQYF. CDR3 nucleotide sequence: TGTGCCAGCTCGCAGTTCCGGGAGGGCGGCAACGAGCAGTACTTC.

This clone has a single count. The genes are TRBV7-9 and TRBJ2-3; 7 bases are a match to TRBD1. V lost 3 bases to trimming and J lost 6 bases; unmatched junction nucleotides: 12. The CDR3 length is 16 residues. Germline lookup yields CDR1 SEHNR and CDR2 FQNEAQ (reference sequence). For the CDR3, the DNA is TGTGCCAGCAGCTTGGGGGAGACAGGGTGGGCGGATACGCAGTATTTT. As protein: CASSLGETGWADTQYF.